The 30 T cell receptor beta chains below all came from one sample that was sequenced in a study of T cell responses to AZD1222 COVID-19 vaccine. The data were produced by immunoSEQ multiplex PCR, yet TCRdb's version contains in-frame clones alone and is incomplete. The profile shows around 100,000 clones, 87% of them singletons. The sample in question was peripheral blood, obtained on day 0 of AZD1222 vaccination. Source of these receptors: an adult in good health.

The rearrangement links TRBV2 to TRBJ1-1; D is undetermined. The germline CDR1 and CDR2 sequences are SNHLY and FYNNEI. This CDR3 is 13 amino acids long. Trimming took off 3 bases at V and 4 bases at J, with 9 bases between the two ends. The chain's CDR3 is CASSETVSTEAFF. CDR3 sequence (DNA): TGTGCCAGCAGTGAGACCGTATCCACTGAAGCTTTCTTT.

The rearrangement uses TRBV29-1 and TRBJ1-1, with TRBD1 matching over 7 bases. Germline trimming cut 6 bases from V and 1 base from J; bases unmatched to any gene: 5. CDR1 and CDR2 (germline): SQVTM, ANQGSEA. The length of the CDR3 is 13 residues. This CDR3 reads CSVAGQTNTEAFF. CDR3 coding DNA: TGCAGCGTGGCGGGACAGACGAACACTGAAGCTTTCTTT.

V gene TRBV7-9 combines with J gene TRBJ2-7; D is unresolved. CDR3 size: 14 residues. Germline V gene data show CDR1 as SEHNR and CDR2 as FQNEAQ (reference sequence). Trimming shortened V by 5 bases and J by 2 bases, and 13 bases separated the two germline ends. CDR3 sequence reads: CASSPSHPTYEQYF. The CDR3 DNA sequence: TGTGCCAGCAGCCCAAGTCACCCCACCTACGAGCAGTACTTC.

This chain uses TRBV19 with TRBJ1-5, with D hard to call. V lost 5 bases and J 7 bases, leaving 12 bases between the germline ends. In germline, CDR1 is LNHDA, CDR2 SQIVND (reference sequence). This CDR3 is built from 13 residues. This CDR3 is CASSPEGRQPQHF. The CDR3, as DNA: TGTGCCAGTAGTCCGGAGGGTCGGCAGCCCCAGCATTTT.

The chain combines TRBV6-2 or TRBV6-3 with TRBJ2-5; D is unresolved. This CDR3 has 13 residues. Germline CDR1 is MNHEY and CDR2 is SVGEGT. The ends were cut back, 2 bases at V and 4 bases at J, with 8 bases in the middle. The chain's CDR3 is CASSYGVSETQYF. Written as DNA, the CDR3 is TGTGCCAGCAGTTACGGGGTCTCAGAGACCCAGTACTTC.

V and J are TRBV28 and TRBJ2-7; 9 bases are shared with TRBD1. CDR3 size: 14 residues. Germline values: CDR1 MDHEN, CDR2 SYDVKM. Losses at the gene ends were 10 bases for V and 2 bases for J; bases not matched to a gene: 9. The CDR3 sequence: CATLGGTGTYEQYF. The CDR3, as DNA: TGTGCCACTTTGGGGGGGACAGGGACCTACGAGCAGTACTTC.

Turning to this clone: Other DNA variants within this sample encode the same CDR3. In DNA form, the CDR3 reads TGCGCCAGCAGCCAAGATCGCGGGATGTCTGGGGCCAACGTCCTGACTTTC. Translation: CASSQDRGMSGANVLTF. The chain is built from TRBV4-3 and TRBJ2-6; possibly TRBD2 for D (6 bases). Trimming shortened V by 0 bases and J by 1 base, and 10 bases separated the two germline ends. CDR1 and CDR2 from the germline V gene are LGHNA and YSLEER. The CDR3 has 17 residues.

The chain couples TRBV12-3 or TRBV12-4 to TRBJ1-4; no firm D call. This CDR3 comprises 12 residues. The V end was cut by 3 bases, the J end by 5 bases, with 4 bases between. The CDR3 bases are TGTGCCAGCAGTTTGAGGAATGAAAAACTGTTTTTT. Residues: CASSLRNEKLFF.

CDR3 bases: TGTGCCAGCAGCAACGACAGGGGGCAGGAGACCCAGTACTTC. This encodes CASSNDRGQETQYF. This chain joins TRBV7-7 and TRBJ2-5; 10 positions agree with TRBD1. The CDR3 totals 14 residues. V lost 5 bases and J lost 5; bases outside the gene matches: 5. Germline CDR1 and CDR2: SSHAT and FNYEAQ (reference sequence).

This chain links TRBV18 with TRBJ1-1, with a tentative D call TRBD1 (5 bases). This CDR3 contains 13 residues. The V gene lost 2 bases and the J gene lost 5 bases, with 9 bases spanning the gap. Germline V CDR1 and CDR2: KGHSH, LQKENI. This CDR3 reads CASSPGGETEAFF. Written as DNA, the CDR3 is TGTGCCAGCTCACCAGGGGGGGAAACTGAAGCTTTCTTT.

J is TRBJ1-1 and V is TRBV19, with D perhaps TRBD1 (5 bases). Germline CDR1 and CDR2: LNHDA and SQIVND (reference sequence). With 3 bases removed from V and 3 bases from J, the gap between germline ends came to 14 bases. The CDR3 has 15 amino acids. CDR3 bases: TGTGCCAGTAGTATCCTCAGGGCGAAGGACACTGAAGCTTTCTTT. Its translation is CASSILRAKDTEAFF.

The chain joins TRBV3-1 (or the pseudogene TRBV3-2) to TRBJ1-4, with D uncertain. There are 16 residues in the CDR3. Looked up from germline, CDR1 is LGHDT and CDR2 is YNNKEL (reference sequence). V was cut by 0 bases and J by 0 bases, with 8 bases left in between. The CDR3 here is CASSQDASSTNEKLFF. The DNA for the CDR3 is TGTGCCAGCAGCCAAGATGCCAGCTCAACTAATGAAAAACTGTTTTTT.

CDR3 region: CAIQSQGATEAFF. The CDR3 DNA sequence: TGTGCCATACAGAGCCAGGGGGCGACTGAAGCTTTCTTT. The chain joins TRBV10-3 to TRBJ1-1, with 8 bases identical to TRBD1. V lost 9 bases, J lost 5 bases, and 8 bases stayed unmatched. CDR3 length: 13 amino acids. Germline CDR1 is ENHRY and CDR2 is SYGVKD.

This chain connects TRBV5-5 to TRBJ2-1, with no clear D. The CDR3 runs to 15 residues. V lost 0 bases, J lost 2 bases, and 9 bases lay in between. Per germline, CDR1 SGHKS and CDR2 YYEKEE (reference sequence). The CDR3 region is CASSLEGRTYNEQFF. The CDR3 DNA reads as TGTGCCAGCAGCTTGGAGGGAAGGACCTACAATGAGCAGTTCTTC.

V is TRBV10-2 and J is TRBJ2-1; the match to TRBD2 covers 11 bases. CDR3 length equals 15 residues. From germline, CDR1 is WSHSY and CDR2 SAAADI. Trimming took 6 bases from V and 7 from J; bases not matched to a gene: 8. The CDR3 DNA reads as TGCGCCAGCAGGGTAGCGGGGGGGCCTGGTAATGAGCAGTTCTTC. Protein product: CASRVAGGPGNEQFF.

This sequence joins TRBV18 and TRBJ1-1, with D perhaps matching TRBD1 (5 bases). Germline lookup yields CDR1 KGHSH and CDR2 LQKENI. Trimming shortened V by 3 bases and J by 5 bases, and 16 bases separated the two germline ends. There are 15 residues in the CDR3. CDR3 in DNA: TGTGCCAGCTCACCTTGGCCAGGGTCGGCGACTGAAGCTTTCTTT. It specifies CASSPWPGSATEAFF.

CDR3 sequence reads: CASSVGGLTPGEGYTF. The CDR3 DNA reads TGTGCCAGCAGCGTAGGGGGGTTGACCCCGGGGGAAGGCTACACCTTC. The genes are TRBV9 and TRBJ1-2, with D perhaps TRBD1 (5 bases). V was clipped by 0 bases and J by 8 bases, with 20 bases between them. The germline gives CDR1 SGDLS, CDR2 YYNGEE. The CDR3 extends over 16 amino acids. Complete variable domain (other parts from reference TRBV9 and TRBJ1-2): DSGVTQTPKHLITATGQRVTLRCSPRSGDLSVYWYQQSLDQGLQFLIQYYNGEERAKGNILERFSAQQFPDLHSELNLSSLELGDSALYFCASSVGGLTPGEGYTFGSGTRLTVV.

Concerning this clone itself: Within the sample, other DNA sequences also encode this same CDR3. This chain uses TRBV4-1 with TRBJ1-2; D is undetermined. Per germline, CDR1 MGHRA and CDR2 YSYEKL. The CDR3 length is 13 residues. V was trimmed by 1 base and J by 2 bases, leaving 5 bases between them. CDR3 sequence: CASSQVGNYGYTF. The CDR3 nucleotides are TGCGCCAGCAGCCAAGTCGGGAACTATGGCTACACCTTC.

This clone was observed a few times. The J gene is TRBJ1-5, the V gene TRBV2; D uncertain. V was trimmed by 2 bases and J by 5 bases, leaving 13 bases between them. The length of the CDR3 is 15 residues. Germline CDR1 reads SNHLY; CDR2 reads FYNNEI. Here the CDR3 reads CASSERRAVYQPQHF. CDR3 nucleotide sequence: TGTGCCAGCAGTGAAAGGCGGGCAGTATATCAGCCCCAGCATTTT. Drawing the rest from reference TRBV2 and TRBJ1-5, the complete variable domain is EPEVTQTPSHQVTQMGQEVILRCVPISNHLYFYWYRQILGQKVEFLVSFYNNEISEKSEIFDDQFSVERPDGSNFTLKIRSTKLEDSAMYFCASSERRAVYQPQHFGDGTRLSIL.

The chain links TRBV28 to TRBJ2-5; 9 bases are shared with TRBD1. The CDR3 is 14 amino acids. V dropped 6 bases and J dropped 3; count of bases not matched to a gene: 5. Germline loops: CDR1 MDHEN, CDR2 SYDVKM. This CDR3 reads CASSLTGGEETQYF. CDR3 coding DNA: TGTGCCAGCAGCTTGACAGGGGGAGAAGAGACCCAGTACTTC. Variable domain in full (rest from reference TRBV28 and TRBJ2-5): DVKVTQSSRYLVKRTGEKVFLECVQDMDHENMFWYRQDPGLGLRLIYFSYDVKMKEKGDIPEGYSVSREKKERFSLILESASTNQTSMYLCASSLTGGEETQYFGPGTRLLVL.

This clone was counted a few times. The J gene is TRBJ2-1, the V gene TRBV5-8; D gene uncertain. V dropped 4 bases and J dropped 1 base, with 9 bases sitting between them. The CDR3 is 14 residues long. CDR1 is SGHTS and CDR2 is YDEGEE in the germline V gene. The CDR3 is CASSEGWSYNEQFF. As DNA, the CDR3 is TGTGCCAGCAGCGAAGGATGGTCCTACAATGAGCAGTTCTTC.

The gene calls are TRBV11-2 and TRBJ1-4; D is unresolved. The CDR3 totals 12 residues. Germline V gene data show CDR1 as SGHAT and CDR2 as FQNNGV. Trimming left V 5 bases short and J 5 bases short, with 6 bases between. CDR3 residues: CASSPQNEKLFF. The CDR3 DNA sequence: TGTGCCAGCAGCCCCCAAAATGAAAAACTGTTTTTT.

The chain combines TRBV27 with TRBJ2-7; D is possibly TRBD1 (5 bases). Germline lookup yields CDR1 MNHEY and CDR2 SMNVEV (reference sequence). This CDR3 is 13 amino acids long. The ends were cut back, 5 bases at V and 1 base at J, with 9 bases in the middle. CDR3 sequence reads: CASSPHRSYEQYF. The CDR3 region has the DNA TGTGCCAGCAGTCCTCACAGGTCCTACGAGCAGTACTTC.

Written as DNA, the CDR3 is TGTGCCACCAGGACAGTGCCGAACACTGAAGCTTTCTTT. Protein sequence: CATRTVPNTEAFF. J is TRBJ1-1 and V is TRBV19, with D tentatively TRBD1 (6 bases). Deletions cut 10 bases from V and 1 base from J, with 13 bases between. CDR3 length: 13 residues. Germline loops: CDR1 LNHDA, CDR2 SQIVND (reference sequence).

The rearrangement uses TRBV5-4 and TRBJ1-1; D is ambiguous. This CDR3 is 13 amino acids long. Between the trimmed V and J ends, which lost 5 bases and 0 bases, there was a span of 8 bases. Germline CDR1 reads SGHNT; CDR2 reads YYREEE (reference sequence). The CDR3 sequence is CASSSTVNTEAFF. The DNA for the CDR3 is TGTGCCAGCAGTTCCACAGTGAACACTGAAGCTTTCTTT.

In regard to this clone: One junction end does not reproduce the germline sequence, and a read error may be involved. The V gene is TRBV7-2, the J gene TRBJ2-1; 11 nucleotides line up with TRBD2. The germline V gene has CDR1 SGHTA and CDR2 FQGNSA. The CDR3 is 15 residues long. The CDR3 here is CASSIAGGPYNEQFF. CDR3 coding DNA: TGTGCCAGCAGCATAGCGGGGGGGCCCTACAATGAGCAGTTCTTC.

In nucleotides, the CDR3 is TGTGCCAGCAGTTACGGCCAACAGGGGAGCAATCAGCCCCAGCATTTT. Its protein product is CASSYGQQGSNQPQHF. This rearrangement joins TRBV6-6 to TRBJ1-5, with 7 nucleotides matching TRBD1. V dropped 2 bases and J dropped 1; count of bases not matched to a gene: 5. Germline assignment: CDR1 MNHNY and CDR2 SVGAGI (reference sequence). The CDR3 totals 16 residues.

Only one count was recorded for this clone. The chain joins TRBV6-6 to TRBJ1-6, with 10 nucleotides matching TRBD1. Germline V CDR1 and CDR2: MNHNY, SVGAGI (reference sequence). The CDR3 spans 14 residues. With V trimmed by 6 bases and J by 7 bases, 3 bases remained unmatched. The CDR3 loop is CASRWDRGNSPLHF. CDR3 nucleotide sequence: TGTGCCAGCAGATGGGACAGGGGAAATTCACCCCTCCACTTT.

CDR3 in DNA: TGTGCCAGCTCGGATCGACAGGGCAAGCGCGAGCAGTACTTC. It codes for CASSDRQGKREQYF. The genes are TRBV28 and TRBJ2-7; TRBD1 matches at 7 bases. Germline V gene sequence: CDR1 MDHEN, CDR2 SYDVKM. This CDR3 comprises 14 residues. V lost 8 bases to trimming and J lost 6 bases; unmatched junction nucleotides: 13.

The chain has TRBV27 and TRBJ1-1, with a weak D call TRBD1 (6 bases). The CDR3 has 12 amino acids. Per germline, CDR1 MNHEY and CDR2 SMNVEV (reference sequence). For the CDR3, the DNA is TGTGCAACGCAGGGGATGGCCACTGAAGCTTTCTTT. Protein: CATQGMATEAFF.